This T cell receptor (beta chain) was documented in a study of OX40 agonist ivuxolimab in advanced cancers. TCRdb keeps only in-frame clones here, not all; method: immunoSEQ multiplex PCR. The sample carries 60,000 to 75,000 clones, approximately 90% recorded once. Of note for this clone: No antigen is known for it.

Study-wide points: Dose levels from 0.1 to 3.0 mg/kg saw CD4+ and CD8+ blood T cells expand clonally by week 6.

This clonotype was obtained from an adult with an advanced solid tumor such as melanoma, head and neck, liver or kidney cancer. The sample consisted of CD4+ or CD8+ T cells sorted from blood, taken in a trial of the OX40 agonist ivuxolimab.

Here the CDR3 reads CAISESEDPSTDTQYF. CDR3 DNA sequence: TGTGCCATCAGTGAGTCGGAAGACCCTAGCACAGATACGCAGTATTTT. The rearrangement links TRBV10-3 to TRBJ2-3; D gene ambiguous. The germline V gene encodes CDR1 ENHRY and CDR2 SYGVKD. The CDR3 contains 16 residues. Trimming left V 0 bases short and J 0 bases short, with 10 bases between.